The next 17 T cell receptor beta chains were all read from a single sample in a study of response to subunit inactivated influenza vaccine. Each CDR3 protein gets one entry after TCRdb re-called the RT-PCR reads with MiXCR. This sample yields more than 400,000 distinct CDR3 sequences, of which approximately 11% are seen a single time; about an eighth belongs to the top ten. The material sequenced was PBMCs from blood, taken around seven weeks after vaccination. The receptors derive from a man aged 45-65 years who received an inactivated influenza vaccine.

This clonotype was seen more than once but under ten times. The chain recombines TRBV20-1 with TRBJ2-3; D remains unclear. There are 12 residues in the CDR3. Germline V gene sequence: CDR1 DFQATT, CDR2 SNEGSKA (reference sequence). Trimming left V 5 bases short and J 1 base short, with 7 bases between. The CDR3 DNA sequence: TGCAGTGCTCCCTGGGGCACAGATACGCAGTATTTT. This translates into CSAPWGTDTQYF.

V is TRBV20-1 and J is TRBJ1-1, with D perhaps matching TRBD1 (5 bases). V was shortened by 3 bases and J by 2 bases, with 16 bases between the two germline ends. The CDR3 has 15 residues. Germline CDR1 reads DFQATT; CDR2 reads SNEGSKA (reference sequence). The CDR3 here is CSARYTSGGNTEAFF. The DNA of the CDR3 is TGCAGTGCTAGGTACACCTCTGGGGGAAACACTGAAGCTTTCTTT.

V and J are TRBV7-8 and TRBJ2-1; 8 nucleotides align to TRBD1. Per the germline V gene, CDR1 is SGHVS and CDR2 is FQNEAQ. With 3 bases clipped from V and 5 bases from J, the junction kept 0 bases outside the gene matches. CDR3 length: 13 residues. The CDR3 is CASSLDRDNEQFF. The DNA of the CDR3 is TGTGCCAGCAGCTTGGACAGGGACAATGAGCAGTTCTTC.

This clonotype was picked up many times. The chain is built from TRBV28 and TRBJ2-7; D possibly corresponds to TRBD2 (5 bases). Germline loops: CDR1 MDHEN, CDR2 SYDVKM. The CDR3 has 14 residues. With 3 bases removed from V and 2 bases from J, the gap between germline ends came to 11 bases. In DNA form, the CDR3 reads TGTGCCAGCAGTTTCAGTCTGACTACCTACGAGCAGTACTTC. This sequence encodes CASSFSLTTYEQYF.

This clonotype showed up many times. The chain recombines TRBV12-3 or TRBV12-4 with TRBJ1-4; D possibly corresponds to TRBD1 (5 bases). The CDR3 runs to 15 residues. V was pared by 5 bases and J by 3 bases, with 13 bases between. In DNA, the CDR3 is TGTGCCAGCAGTGATAAGGGGAGGGCTAATGAAAAACTGTTTTTT. This gives the protein CASSDKGRANEKLFF.

This clonotype showed up many times. The chain has TRBV3-1 and TRBJ1-6; D is undetermined. The CDR3 length is 14 residues. Germline V gene sequence: CDR1 LGHDT, CDR2 YNNKEL (reference sequence). The V end lost 5 bases, the J end lost 4 bases, and 9 bases lay between the germline ends. The CDR3 is CASSKLQYNSPLHF. The CDR3 DNA reads as TGTGCCAGCAGCAAGTTACAGTATAATTCACCCCTCCACTTT.

Only a few counts were recorded for this clonotype. The chain combines TRBV7-8 with TRBJ2-4; 7 bases align to TRBD1. The germline gives CDR1 SGHVS, CDR2 FQNEAQ. Trimming at V came to 4 bases and at J to 0 bases, leaving 6 bases not matched to a gene. This CDR3 is built from 16 residues. Here the CDR3 reads CASSSRDRLAKNIQYF. CDR3 nucleotides: TGTGCCAGCAGCTCGAGGGACAGACTAGCCAAAAACATTCAGTACTTC.

The genes are TRBV10-3 and TRBJ2-7, with a weak D call TRBD2 (5 bases). V gave up 4 bases and J gave up 6 bases, with 10 bases separating them. Germline V gives CDR1 ENHRY, CDR2 SYGVKD. The CDR3 is 12 amino acids. CDR3 in amino acids: CAISADSTEQYF. In nucleotides, the CDR3 is TGTGCCATCAGTGCGGACTCCACCGAGCAGTACTTC.

The chain uses TRBV10-3 and TRBJ1-1, with 9 bases lining up with TRBD1. With 6 bases clipped from V and 4 bases from J, the junction kept 9 bases outside the gene matches. The CDR3 is made up of 15 amino acids. Per the germline V gene, CDR1 is ENHRY and CDR2 is SYGVKD. The CDR3 DNA sequence: TGTGCCATCAGCGGACAGGGGATGAGGTCCACTGAAGCTTTCTTT. Its translation: CAISGQGMRSTEAFF.

At least ten counts were recorded for this clonotype. The V call is TRBV12-3 or TRBV12-4, the J call TRBJ1-3; D gene unclear. The CDR3 runs 15 residues. Between the trimmed V and J ends, which lost 7 bases and 1 base, there was a span of 14 bases. DNA of the CDR3: TGTGCCAGCACCGCAAGTTTGTGGTCTGGAAACACCATATATTTT. This sequence encodes CASTASLWSGNTIYF.

This chain connects TRBV20-1 to TRBJ1-1; D ambiguous. Germline-derived CDR1 and CDR2 are DFQATT and SNEGSKA (reference sequence). The V end lost 6 bases, the J end lost 0 bases, and 11 bases lay between the germline ends. The CDR3 is made up of 13 amino acids. CDR3 DNA: TGCAGTGCCAAGACCGCAATGAACACTGAAGCTTTCTTT. Protein product: CSAKTAMNTEAFF.

This clonotype was recorded at least ten times. V and J are TRBV5-6 and TRBJ2-1; D perhaps matches TRBD1 (6 bases). CDR1 is SGHDT, CDR2 YYEEEE, per germline. Trimming pared 3 bases from V and 10 bases from J, leaving 14 bases between. The CDR3 is made up of 13 amino acids. CDR3 coding DNA: TGTGCCAGCAGCTATTACAGGGCAGGGGAGCAGTTCTTC. Protein product: CASSYYRAGEQFF.

This clonotype showed up just a few times. The CDR3 region is CASSFGAGALNTEAFF. The CDR3 nucleotides read TGTGCCAGCAGCTTCGGGGCAGGGGCTTTGAACACTGAAGCTTTCTTT. The rearrangement links TRBV5-5 to TRBJ1-1; possibly TRBD1 for D (6 bases). V gave up 2 bases and J gave up 0 bases, with 14 bases separating them. Germline V gene lookup returns CDR1 SGHKS and CDR2 YYEKEE (reference sequence). The CDR3 runs 16 residues.

V gene TRBV20-1 combines with J gene TRBJ2-7; 11 bases map to TRBD2. CDR3 length: 14 amino acids. Germline V gene data show CDR1 as DFQATT and CDR2 as SNEGSKA (reference sequence). V lost 1 base to trimming and J lost 7 bases; unmatched junction nucleotides: 6. This CDR3 is CSARVSGGAEEQYF. DNA for the CDR3: TGCAGTGCTAGAGTTAGCGGGGGGGCAGAGGAGCAGTACTTC.

The chain is built from TRBV12-3 or TRBV12-4 and TRBJ2-5, with 12 bases that match TRBD1. This CDR3 has 15 amino acids. The J segment lost 4 bases and the V segment lost 5 bases, leaving 5 bases of the junction unmatched. The CDR3 reads CASSPRDRGRETQYF. The CDR3 DNA sequence: TGTGCCAGCAGTCCTCGGGACAGGGGGCGAGAGACCCAGTACTTC.

This clonotype was detected only a few times. The rearrangement links TRBV4-1 to TRBJ2-4, with 10 bases aligning to TRBD2. The V and J ends lost 3 bases and 8 bases, in that order; junction bases with no gene match: 7. The CDR3 runs to 15 residues. The germline gives CDR1 MGHRA, CDR2 YSYEKL. The CDR3 loop reads CASSQLGLARDIQYF. CDR3 sequence (DNA): TGCGCCAGCAGCCAGTTGGGACTAGCGAGAGACATTCAGTACTTC.

The rearrangement links TRBV20-1 to TRBJ2-1; D remains ambiguous. CDR1 DFQATT and CDR2 SNEGSKA come from the germline V gene (reference sequence). The CDR3 loop spans 16 amino acids. The ends were cut back, 0 bases at V and 2 bases at J, with 14 bases in the middle. The CDR3 DNA is TGCAGTGCTAGAGAACAGTACGGCCCAACCTACAATGAGCAGTTCTTC. Translation gives CSAREQYGPTYNEQFF.